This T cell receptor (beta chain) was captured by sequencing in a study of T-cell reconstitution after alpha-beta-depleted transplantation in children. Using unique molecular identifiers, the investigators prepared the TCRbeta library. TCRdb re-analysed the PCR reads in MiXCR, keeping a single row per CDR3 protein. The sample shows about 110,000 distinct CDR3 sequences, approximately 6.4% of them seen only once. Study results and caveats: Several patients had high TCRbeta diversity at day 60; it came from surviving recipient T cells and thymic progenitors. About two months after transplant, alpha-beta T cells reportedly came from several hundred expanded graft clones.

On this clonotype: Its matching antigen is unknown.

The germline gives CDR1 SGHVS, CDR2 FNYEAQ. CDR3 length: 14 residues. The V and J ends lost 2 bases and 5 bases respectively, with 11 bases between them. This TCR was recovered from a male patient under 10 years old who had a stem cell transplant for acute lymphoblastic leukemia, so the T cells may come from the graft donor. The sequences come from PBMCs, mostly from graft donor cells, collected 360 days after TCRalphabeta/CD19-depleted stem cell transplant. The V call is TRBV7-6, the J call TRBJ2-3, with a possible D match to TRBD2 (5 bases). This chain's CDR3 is CASSLLSAGDTQYF. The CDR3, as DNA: TGTGCCAGCAGCTTATTATCGGCGGGAGATACGCAGTATTTT.